This T cell receptor (beta chain) was retrieved from a study of blood T cell repertoires in COVID-19. Repertoires were generated with immunoSEQ multiplex PCR, while TCRdb's copy carries only in-frame clones and drops some. The sample includes 160,000 or so clones, roughly nine tenths of them seen just once. The sequence came from a man in his fifties or sixties with acute or convalescent COVID-19. Sequenced material: peripheral blood.

The CDR3: CASSSRTRLAGGPHPSYNEQFF. The CDR3 nucleotides read TGTGCCAGCAGTTCCCGAACTCGACTAGCGGGGGGCCCCCATCCATCCTACAATGAGCAGTTCTTC. This rearrangement joins TRBV27 to TRBJ2-1; 13 nucleotides align to TRBD2. The CDR3 spans 22 residues. V was pared by 4 bases and J by 1 base, with 19 bases of the junction left unmatched. Germline V lookup: CDR1 MNHEY, CDR2 SMNVEV (reference sequence).